This T cell receptor beta chain comes out of a study of human T cells and chemical hapten exposure (dated by TCRdb to the early 2020s). Looking at the study overall: For sensitization, 2% DPC in acetone was applied to a 2 cm by 2 cm area of upper inner arm skin. Throughout the study period of around 25 weeks, patients also received therapeutic DPC doses to the scalp every week. Patch tests used Finn chambers with 0.01% DPC on the upper back, scored after 6 days by International Contact Dermatitis Research Group standards. The mostly female patient cohort included alopecia areata with under or over 50% scalp involvement, alopecia totalis and alopecia universalis. The libraries were sequenced as a pool, and the TCR yield per sample differed mostly because of small variations in library volumes within the pool. This study followed changes in the peripheral blood TCR repertoire in vivo during primary and secondary sensitization of alopecia patients to the hapten diphenylcyclopropenone (DPC). Blood was sampled from patients pre-sensitization (week 0) and at 2, 6 and about 24 weeks after DPC sensitization. For TCR sequencing, blood came from some 31 alopecia patients at anywhere from one to four time points (pre-sensitization, 2, 6 and 24 weeks).

This clonotype has a handful of counts. Which antigen it targets is not known. Base qualities were left out, and no much larger clone turns up one base away. Libraries were made using RACE. Sequenced using a NextSeq 500. During library preparation, unique molecular identifiers were attached to individual cDNA molecules so that TCRs could be counted in a quantitative, reproducible way. From each blood RNA sample, both TCR alpha and TCR beta chains were sequenced. The authors processed their data as follows. A median of roughly 98,000 TCRs per sample was observed, with a range of about 23,224 to 750,000. The Decombinator software suite was used to annotate the V, J and CDR3 of the TCR reads. For PS versus PT1 abundance plots, all samples were subsampled to the same number of TCRs (28,000). Expanded TCRs were defined as absent before sensitization and observed at least eight times at the 2-week time point. TCRdb passed the public sequencing reads through fastp at Q25 and MiXCR, retaining productive beta sequences. Rows are unified per CDR3 protein, each entry keeping the most common DNA and genes. TCRdb, not the original authors, processed these V and J calls. The sample table shows around 300,000 distinct CDR3 sequences, and roughly 7.7% are seen once. 1.2% of the sample is taken by the ten largest.

The germline V gene specifies MNHEY as CDR1 and SVGEGT as CDR2. The CDR3 holds 12 amino acids from the cysteine to the phenylalanine. This entry keeps only the CDR3 DNA: 36 bases, framed from base 1. V is pared back by 5 bases and J by 7 bases, with 11 bases lying between the germline termini. The meaning of the sample's time point label: pre-sensitization, week 0. Sample treatment or condition, as interpreted from the label and publication: therapeutic diphenylcyclopropenone sensitization with weekly scalp DPC. Blood at each patch-test visit was drawn before the patch test was applied. Patients were eligible if aged 18 to 70, diagnosed with alopecia and judged suitable for DPC therapy, and pregnant patients were excluded. Total RNA was extracted from unfractionated whole blood that had been collected in Tempus Blood RNA tubes. What the research found in general, with its limitations: All patients had alopecia, a presumed autoimmune disease, so their immune response might differ from that of healthy individuals. Significantly more large CDR3 similarity clusters were formed by expanded TCRs than by pre-sensitization or healthy control sets, consistent with antigen-driven responses. Repeated subsampling changed both the strength of the expansion versus patch-test correlation and the threshold at which the correlation became significant. Patch test score was positively correlated with the number of PT1 expanded TCRs, with significance at thresholds 8, 16 and 32 but not at 4. DPC sensitization did not change how many TCRs were above 1 in 1000 frequency, and no evidence was found of alterations in global repertoire structure.

This receptor was obtained from a man in his late teens or twenties with alopecia areata. Some clones in this sample may be carry-over from other donors' samples. The source material was whole blood, sampled in connection with sensitization to the hapten diphenylcyclopropenone (DPC). The chain links TRBV6-2 or TRBV6-3 with TRBJ1-1, and possibly TRBD1, on 6 matching bases. The CDR3 loop reads CASSEQGGEAFF. The DNA sequence is TGTGCCAGCAGTGAACAGGGAGGTGAAGCTTTCTTT.